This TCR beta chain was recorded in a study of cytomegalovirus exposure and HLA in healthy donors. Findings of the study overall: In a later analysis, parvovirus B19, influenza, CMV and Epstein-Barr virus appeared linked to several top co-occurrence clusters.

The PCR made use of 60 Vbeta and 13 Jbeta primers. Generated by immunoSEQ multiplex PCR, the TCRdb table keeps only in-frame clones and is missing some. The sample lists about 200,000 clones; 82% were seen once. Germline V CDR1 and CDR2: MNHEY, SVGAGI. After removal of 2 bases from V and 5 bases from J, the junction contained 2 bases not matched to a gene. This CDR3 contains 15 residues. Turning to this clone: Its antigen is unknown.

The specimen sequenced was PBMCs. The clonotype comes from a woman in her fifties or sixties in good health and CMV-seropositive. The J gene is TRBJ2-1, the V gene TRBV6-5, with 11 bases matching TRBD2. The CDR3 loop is CASSYETSGNNEQFF. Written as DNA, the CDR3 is TGTGCCAGCAGTTACGAGACTAGCGGGAACAATGAGCAGTTCTTC.